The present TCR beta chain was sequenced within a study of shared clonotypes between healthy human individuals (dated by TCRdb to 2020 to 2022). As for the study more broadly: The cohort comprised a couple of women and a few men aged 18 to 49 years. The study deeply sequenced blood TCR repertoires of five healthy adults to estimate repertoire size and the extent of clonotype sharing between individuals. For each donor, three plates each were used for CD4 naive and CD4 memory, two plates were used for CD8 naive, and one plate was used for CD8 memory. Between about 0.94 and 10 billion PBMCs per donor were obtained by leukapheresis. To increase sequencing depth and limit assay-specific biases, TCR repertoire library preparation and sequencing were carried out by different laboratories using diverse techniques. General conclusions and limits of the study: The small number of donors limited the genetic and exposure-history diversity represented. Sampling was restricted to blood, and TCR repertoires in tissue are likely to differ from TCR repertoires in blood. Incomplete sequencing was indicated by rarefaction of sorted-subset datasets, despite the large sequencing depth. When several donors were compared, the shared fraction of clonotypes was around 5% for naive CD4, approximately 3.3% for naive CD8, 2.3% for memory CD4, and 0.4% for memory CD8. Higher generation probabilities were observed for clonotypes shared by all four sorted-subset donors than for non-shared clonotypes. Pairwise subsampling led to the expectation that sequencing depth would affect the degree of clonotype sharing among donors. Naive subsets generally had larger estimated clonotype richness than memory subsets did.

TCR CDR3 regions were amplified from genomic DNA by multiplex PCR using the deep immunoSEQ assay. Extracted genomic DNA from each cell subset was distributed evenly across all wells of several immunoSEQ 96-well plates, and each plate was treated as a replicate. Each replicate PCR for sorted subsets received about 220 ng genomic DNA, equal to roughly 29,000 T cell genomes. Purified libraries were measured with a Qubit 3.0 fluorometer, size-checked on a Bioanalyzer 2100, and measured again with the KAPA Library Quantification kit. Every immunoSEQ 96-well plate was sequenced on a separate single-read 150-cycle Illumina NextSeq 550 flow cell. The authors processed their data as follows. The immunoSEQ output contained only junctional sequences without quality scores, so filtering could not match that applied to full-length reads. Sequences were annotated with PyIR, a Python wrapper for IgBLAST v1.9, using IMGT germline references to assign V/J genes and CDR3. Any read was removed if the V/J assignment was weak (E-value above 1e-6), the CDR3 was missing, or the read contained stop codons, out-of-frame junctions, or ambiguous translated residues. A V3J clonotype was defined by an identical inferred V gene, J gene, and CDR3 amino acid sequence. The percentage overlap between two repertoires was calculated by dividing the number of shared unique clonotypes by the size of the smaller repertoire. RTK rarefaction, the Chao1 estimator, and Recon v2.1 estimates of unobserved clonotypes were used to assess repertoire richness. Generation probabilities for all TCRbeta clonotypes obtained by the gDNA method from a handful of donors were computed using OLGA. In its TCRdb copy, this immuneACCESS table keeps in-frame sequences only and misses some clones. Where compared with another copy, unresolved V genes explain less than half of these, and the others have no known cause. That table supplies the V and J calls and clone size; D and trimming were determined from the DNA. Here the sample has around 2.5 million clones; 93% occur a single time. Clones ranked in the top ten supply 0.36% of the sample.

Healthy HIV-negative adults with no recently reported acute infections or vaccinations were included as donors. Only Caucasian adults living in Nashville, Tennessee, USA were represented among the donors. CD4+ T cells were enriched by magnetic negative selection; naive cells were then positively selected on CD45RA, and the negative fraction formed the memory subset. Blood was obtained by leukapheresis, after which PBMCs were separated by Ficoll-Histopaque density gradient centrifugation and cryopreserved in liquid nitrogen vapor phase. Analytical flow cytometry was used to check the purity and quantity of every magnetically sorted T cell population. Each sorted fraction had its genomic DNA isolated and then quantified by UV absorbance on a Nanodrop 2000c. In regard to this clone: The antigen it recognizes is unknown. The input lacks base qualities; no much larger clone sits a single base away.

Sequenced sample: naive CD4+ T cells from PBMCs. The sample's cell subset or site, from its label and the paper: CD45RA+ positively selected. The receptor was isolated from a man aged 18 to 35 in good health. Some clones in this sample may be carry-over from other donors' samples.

In nucleotide form, the sequence is TGTGCCAGCAGTGAGGGGCTAGCGGGGAGCGGGGAGCTGTTTTTT. This is translated as CASSEGLAGSGELFF. The rearrangement joined TRBV6-1 to TRBJ2-2, with 9 bases aligning to TRBD2. From the cysteine through the phenylalanine, the CDR3 covers 15 amino acids. Only the CDR3 DNA stays, 45 bases, in frame from base 1. CDR1 and CDR2 are drawn from the germline V gene: MNHNS, SASEGT. Trimmed from V: 3 bases; trimmed from J: 7 bases; junction bases lacking a gene match: 6.